The 4 T cell receptor beta chains reported below all come from one sample, sequenced in a study of T cell clonality in common variable immunodeficiency. TCRdb's copy holds only in-frame clones and misses some; the assay was immunoSEQ multiplex PCR. Observed in the sample are some 52,000 clones, none of them singletons. The sample comprised peripheral blood mononuclear cells. The receptors originated from a person between 18 and 69 years old in good health.

This clone occurred a few times. Just one base apart from a much larger clone, this may be a read error. The read stops 3 residues short of the end of the CDR3; the missing end is completed from the germline J gene. This chain links TRBV10-3 with TRBJ1-6; D perhaps matches TRBD1 (5 bases). The germline V and J ends were trimmed by 4 bases and 6 bases, with 13 bases remaining between them. Germline CDR1 and CDR2: ENHRY and SYGVKD. This CDR3 contains 15 residues. Here the CDR3 reads CAISGLQGGNSPLHF. The sequenced part of the CDR3 DNA is TGTGCCATCAGTGGGTTGCAGGGTGGTAATTCACCC.

At least ten counts were recorded for this clone. The read comes to an end 3 residues before the CDR3 does, leaving the germline J gene to fill in the end. The chain has TRBV29-1 and TRBJ2-7; 8 bases match TRBD2. The CDR3 is 14 residues long. Germline V gene data show CDR1 as SQVTM and CDR2 as ANQGSEA. J was trimmed by 2 bases and V by 5 bases; bases with no gene match: 8. The chain's CDR3 is CSVSAAGGTYEQYF. CDR3 DNA, as far as it was read: TGCAGCGTTTCTGCCGCGGGAGGCACCTACGAG.

This clone was recorded many times. The part of the CDR3 DNA that was read is TGCAGCGTTGAGTCCAATGGGGGGGCGCTTGGAAACGAG. Amino acid sequence: CSVESNGGALGNE. The full CDR3 protein reads CSVESNGGALGNEQYF. The chain joins TRBV29-1 to TRBJ2-7; perhaps TRBD2 as D (7 bases). Read sequence stops 3 residues before the CDR3 end, and the germline J gene provides the missing end. The CDR3 length is 16 residues. CDR1 SQVTM and CDR2 ANQGSEA come from the germline V gene. V lost 3 bases and J 5 bases, leaving 23 bases between the germline ends.

This clone was detected many times. Sequencing ends 3 residues short of the CDR3 end; the germline J gene provides the rest. The chain combines TRBV10-1 with TRBJ2-2; 9 positions match TRBD1. Trimming at V came to 6 bases and at J to 6 bases, leaving 17 bases not matched to a gene. CDR3 length: 18 amino acids. The germline gives CDR1 WNHNN, CDR2 SYGVQD (reference sequence). The CDR3: CASSPYSYGQGRAGELFF. CDR3 DNA, as far as it was read: TGCGCCAGCAGCCCCTATTCTTACGGACAGGGGCGGGCCGGGGAG.